This TCR beta chain originates from a study of cytomegalovirus exposure and HLA in healthy donors. Overall study findings and caveats: Overall, approximately 150 TCR beta chains were annotated as cytomegalovirus-associated.

Regarding this clone: Its antigen remains unidentified.

Libraries were prepared by immunoSEQ multiplex PCR; TCRdb keeps only in-frame clonotypes and omits some of them. In the table there are hundreds of thousands of clones, about nine tenths of which are singletons. The source of this sequence is a woman aged 18 to 35 in good health and CMV-seronegative. Sequencing was carried out using PBMCs.

This CDR3 reads CASSDPGSNQPQHF. The DNA of the CDR3 is TGTGCCAGCAGTGATCCGGGTAGCAATCAGCCCCAGCATTTT. This rearrangement joins TRBV6-1 to TRBJ1-5; D call uncertain. The CDR3 runs 14 residues. Trimming removed 3 bases from V and 0 bases from J, with 6 bases in between. CDR1 is MNHNS, CDR2 SASEGT, per germline.